This entry describes one TCR beta chain. The entry originates in a study of T-cell memory formation after mild COVID-19. The overall study: There were largely donor-specific TCR clusters.

TCRdb recomputed calls from the 5' RACE reads with MiXCR, one row per CDR3 protein. The data show approximately 240,000 distinct CDR3 sequences, with 16% seen just once and around 3.8% held by the top ten. Per germline, CDR1 SGDLS and CDR2 YYNGEE. The CDR3 spans 17 residues. J lost 9 bases, V lost 0 bases, and 12 bases had no gene match. The chain couples TRBV9 to TRBJ1-6; TRBD1 aligns across 7 bases. Sequencing was performed on PBMCs or a T cell subset sorted from them (not recorded which). The sequence was collected from a man aged 18 to 30 who had mild COVID-19 (a few samples of this study predate the infection). Cell type and time point are not known. The CDR3 DNA reads as TGTGCCAGCAGCGTAGACGGCTCCGGGACAGAGGCTTCACCCCTCCACTTT. Translating it yields CASSVDGSGTEASPLHF.